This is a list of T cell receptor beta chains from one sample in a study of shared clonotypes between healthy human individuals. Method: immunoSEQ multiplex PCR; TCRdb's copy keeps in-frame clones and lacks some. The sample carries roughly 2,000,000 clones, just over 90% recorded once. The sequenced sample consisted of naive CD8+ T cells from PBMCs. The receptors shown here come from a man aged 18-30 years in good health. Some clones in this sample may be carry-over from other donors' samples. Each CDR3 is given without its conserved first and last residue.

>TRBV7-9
ASSFMVYEQY
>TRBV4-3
ASSQGWGVNTEAF
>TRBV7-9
ASSFPFSVGAGANVLT
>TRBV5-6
ASSLGSGGDEQY
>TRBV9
ASSPGGPRATGELF
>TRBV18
ASSPSGQGGNQPQH
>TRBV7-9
ASSLPGASYNEQF
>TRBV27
ASTNGGSNQPQH
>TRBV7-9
ASTPFGTLNEQF
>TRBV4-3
ASSQDHDTEAF
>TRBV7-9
ASRTGTPSSGQY
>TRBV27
ASSPGTGIHEQY
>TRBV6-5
ASSYFATSGRYEQY
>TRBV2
ASSEGGGIDYGYT
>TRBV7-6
ASSLLVRGQGLNEQF
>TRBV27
ATPGGRPIGTSNQPQH
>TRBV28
ASSFPSGREDEQF
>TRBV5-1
ASNAGQGESQY
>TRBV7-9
ASSRTGTGGTGELF
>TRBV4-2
ASSQVGDFVSTDTQY
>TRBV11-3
ASSQTSGRTGEQF
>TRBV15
AAGGNTEAF
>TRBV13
ASSLGLAGLNEQF
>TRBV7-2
ASSLVLAEAPSTDTQY
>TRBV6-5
ASSSLSRRTEAF
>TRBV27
ASSPGTGFSYEQY
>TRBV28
ASSFRVDPVGRSYNSPLH
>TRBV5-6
ASSLYRGRETQY
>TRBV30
AWDPGSYEQY
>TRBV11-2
ASSYTSGSYNEQF
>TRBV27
ASMDRGYEQY
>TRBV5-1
ASIDRPTGSTEAF
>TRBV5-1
ASSSTRANTDTQY
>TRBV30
AWSEGRAVWDTGELF
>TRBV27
ASSSRDYSSYEQY
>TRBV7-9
ASSARPGQGAYGYT
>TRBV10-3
AISMDTRSYEQY
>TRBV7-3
ASSLTGGPTDTQY
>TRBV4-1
ASKAGEGSYEQY
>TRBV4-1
ASSHLAENSYEQY
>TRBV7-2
ASSPSPGTGIPYGYT
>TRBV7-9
ASSTGQGAYEQY
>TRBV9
ASSVGGATEAF
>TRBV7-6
ASSRDGEETQY
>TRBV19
ASSILGVGGDTEAF
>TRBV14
ASSQGASLRNTIY
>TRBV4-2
ASSQDLREGTGELF
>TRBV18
ASSPLTGHLYGYT
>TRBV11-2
ASSLWDTGYEQY
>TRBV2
ASSEFPGTSLHYEQY
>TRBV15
ATSSLDRDEAF
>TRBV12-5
ASGPHVQGSAEEQF
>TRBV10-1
ASSERRSGSRTGELF